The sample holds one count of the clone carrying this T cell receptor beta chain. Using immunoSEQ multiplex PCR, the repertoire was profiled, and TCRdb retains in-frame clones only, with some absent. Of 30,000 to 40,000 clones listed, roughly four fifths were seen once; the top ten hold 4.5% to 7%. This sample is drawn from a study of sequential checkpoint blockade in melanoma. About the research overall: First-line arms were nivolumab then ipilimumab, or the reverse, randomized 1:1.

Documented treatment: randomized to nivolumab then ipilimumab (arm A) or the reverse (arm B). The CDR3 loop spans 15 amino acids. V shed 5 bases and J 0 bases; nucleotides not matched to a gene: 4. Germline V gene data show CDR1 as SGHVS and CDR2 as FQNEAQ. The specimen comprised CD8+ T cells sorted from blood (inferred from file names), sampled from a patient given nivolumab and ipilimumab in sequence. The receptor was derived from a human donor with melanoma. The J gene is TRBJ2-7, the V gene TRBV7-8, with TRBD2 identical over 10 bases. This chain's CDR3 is CASSILAGSSYEQYF. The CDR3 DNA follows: TGTGCCAGCAGCATACTAGCGGGAAGCTCCTACGAGCAGTACTTC.